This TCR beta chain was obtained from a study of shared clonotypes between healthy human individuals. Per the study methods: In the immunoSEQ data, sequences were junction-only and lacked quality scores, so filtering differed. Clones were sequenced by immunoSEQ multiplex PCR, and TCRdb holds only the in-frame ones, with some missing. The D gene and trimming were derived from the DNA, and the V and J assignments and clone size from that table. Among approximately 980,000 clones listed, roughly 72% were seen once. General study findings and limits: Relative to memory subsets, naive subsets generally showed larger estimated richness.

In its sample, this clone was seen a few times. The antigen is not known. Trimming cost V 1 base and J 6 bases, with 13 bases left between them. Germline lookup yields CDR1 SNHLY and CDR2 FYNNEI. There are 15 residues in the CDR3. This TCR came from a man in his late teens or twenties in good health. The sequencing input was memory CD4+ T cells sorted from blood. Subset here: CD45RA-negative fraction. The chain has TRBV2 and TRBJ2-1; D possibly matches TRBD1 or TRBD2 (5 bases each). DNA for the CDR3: TGTGCCAGCAGTGAAGGCAGGGACGCGGCCAATGAGCAGTTCTTC. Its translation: CASSEGRDAANEQFF.